These 26 T cell receptor beta chains came from one sample sequenced in a study of T cell changes during pregnancy in multiple sclerosis. Method: immunoSEQ multiplex PCR; TCRdb's copy keeps in-frame clones and lacks some. The table records roughly 75,000 clones, 85% to 95% of them present only once. Specimen: peripheral blood, collected after pregnancy. The source is a female donor in good health, enrolled as a control in a pregnancy study.

This chain uses TRBV6-5 with TRBJ2-7; the D gene is possibly TRBD1 (5 bases). The CDR3 is made up of 12 amino acids. Deletions cut 6 bases from V and 2 bases from J, with 8 bases between. The germline V gene encodes CDR1 MNHEY and CDR2 SVGAGI. The CDR3 sequence: CASRDTTYEQYF. The CDR3 DNA reads TGTGCCAGCAGGGACACCACCTACGAGCAGTACTTC.

The rearrangement uses TRBV5-1 and TRBJ1-5; tentative D call: TRBD1 (5 bases). The germline gives CDR1 SGHRS, CDR2 YFSETQ. The CDR3 covers 14 residues. V was clipped by 2 bases and J by 5 bases, with 11 bases between them. CDR3 in amino acids: CASSFQGGDQPQHF. DNA for the CDR3: TGCGCCAGCAGCTTTCAGGGAGGGGATCAGCCCCAGCATTTT.

The chain employs TRBV5-6 and TRBJ2-2; 12 bases are a match to TRBD2. The V and J ends lost 3 bases and 5 bases, in that order; junction bases with no gene match: 8. Germline CDR1 and CDR2: SGHDT and YYEEEE. The CDR3 loop spans 17 amino acids. The CDR3 sequence: CASSSRLAGVGTGELFF. The DNA for the CDR3 is TGTGCCAGCAGCTCCCGACTAGCGGGAGTTGGGACCGGGGAGCTGTTTTTT.

The J gene is TRBJ2-1, the V gene TRBV15; possible D gene TRBD2, 5 bases. Trimming pared 0 bases from V and 5 bases from J, leaving 14 bases between. The germline CDR1 and CDR2 sequences are LNHNV and YYDKDF (reference sequence). The CDR3 sequence is 16 residues long. CDR3 coding DNA: TGTGCCACCAGCAGAGATCCCCTAGCTGGTAACAATGAGCAGTTCTTC. Translating gives CATSRDPLAGNNEQFF.

The rearrangement uses TRBV19 and TRBJ2-3, with D maybe TRBD1 (6 bases). CDR1 is LNHDA, CDR2 SQIVND, per germline (reference sequence). The CDR3 is made up of 15 amino acids. Trimming took off 1 base at V and 2 bases at J, with 10 bases between the two ends. The CDR3 region has the DNA TGTGCCAGTAGTATAGGGGGACAATACACAGATACGCAGTATTTT. This sequence encodes CASSIGGQYTDTQYF.

This clone is a singleton in its sample. The rearrangement uses TRBV27 and TRBJ2-1; 9 positions agree with TRBD2. V trimming: 0 bases; J trimming: 8 bases; junction bases outside the gene matches: 2. The CDR3 runs 14 residues. CDR1 is MNHEY, CDR2 SMNVEV, per germline (reference sequence). As DNA, the CDR3 is TGTGCCAGCAGTTTATCGGGGACTAGCCATGAGCAGTTCTTC. This codes for CASSLSGTSHEQFF.

This rearrangement joins TRBV12-5 to TRBJ2-3; D may be TRBD2 (6 bases). V was cut by 4 bases and J by 11 bases, with 16 bases left in between. The CDR3 extends over 13 amino acids. CDR1 LGHNT and CDR2 FRNRAP come from the germline V gene. CDR3 sequence: CASGSNLGGLQYF. DNA of the CDR3: TGTGCTAGTGGTTCCAACCTCGGGGGTTTGCAGTATTTT.

The genes are TRBV6-5 and TRBJ1-5; D is unclear. Trimming stripped 5 bases from V and 0 bases from J, with 11 bases between. The CDR3 is 15 amino acids. The germline V gene has CDR1 MNHEY and CDR2 SVGAGI. CDR3 loop: CASSLTSYSNQPQHF. The DNA of the CDR3 is TGTGCCAGCAGTCTTACTAGCTATAGCAATCAGCCCCAGCATTTT.

In DNA, the CDR3 is TGCGCCAGCAGCCAAGAATACCGCGGGGGGCCTAACATGCAGTACTTC. Translation gives CASSQEYRGGPNMQYF. The V and J genes are TRBV4-1 and TRBJ2-5; 8 bases are shared with TRBD2. V lost 0 bases, J lost 11 bases, and 14 bases stayed unmatched. The CDR3 consists of 16 residues. Germline assignment: CDR1 MGHRA and CDR2 YSYEKL.

J is TRBJ1-4 and V is TRBV5-1; TRBD1 matches 7 bases. Per germline, CDR1 SGHRS and CDR2 YFSETQ. The ends lost 3 bases at V and 5 bases at J; junction bases unmatched: 7. This CDR3 is 15 amino acids long. The CDR3: CASSSGGGANEKLFF. In nucleotides, the CDR3 is TGCGCCAGCAGCTCCGGAGGGGGCGCCAATGAAAAACTGTTTTTT.

This rearrangement joins TRBV28 to TRBJ2-7, with TRBD1 identical over 9 bases. The CDR3 totals 12 residues. The germline V gene encodes CDR1 MDHEN and CDR2 SYDVKM. V was clipped by 8 bases and J by 5 bases; unmatched bases: 4. CDR3 DNA sequence: TGTGCCAGCGGGACAGGGTACCACGAGCAGTACTTC. It is translated as CASGTGYHEQYF. The full variable domain, in which reference TRBV28 and TRBJ2-7 provide the parts outside the CDR3, is DVKVTQSSRYLVKRTGEKVFLECVQDMDHENMFWYRQDPGLGLRLIYFSYDVKMKEKGDIPEGYSVSREKKERFSLILESASTNQTSMYLCASGTGYHEQYFGPGTRLTVT.

The rearrangement links TRBV7-9 to TRBJ2-1; 12 nucleotides align to TRBD2. The J segment lost 8 bases and the V segment lost 10 bases, leaving 9 bases of the junction unmatched. The CDR3 consists of 14 residues. Germline CDR1 is SEHNR and CDR2 is FQNEAQ (reference sequence). The CDR3 DNA sequence: TGTGCCATTTCACTAGCGGGGGGTGGAGATGAGCAGTTCTTC. Translation: CAISLAGGGDEQFF.

In DNA, the CDR3 is TGTGCCACCAGCAGAGCCGGACAGAACACCGGGGAGCTGTTTTTT. It translates to CATSRAGQNTGELFF. The chain couples TRBV15 to TRBJ2-2; possibly TRBD1 for D (5 bases). V lost 1 base to trimming and J lost 1 base, with 7 bases between them. Looked up from germline, CDR1 is LNHNV and CDR2 is YYDKDF (reference sequence). The CDR3 extends over 15 amino acids.

The rearrangement joins TRBV6-5 to TRBJ2-7; 7 bases match TRBD2. Unmatched junction bases numbered 0, after V lost 0 bases and J lost 1 base. Looked up from germline, CDR1 is MNHEY and CDR2 is SVGAGI. CDR3 length: 14 residues. The CDR3 bases are TGTGCCAGCAGTTACTCGGGGGGGTCCTACGAGCAGTACTTC. This codes for CASSYSGGSYEQYF.

This CDR3 is CASREGGRDEQFF. The DNA for the CDR3 is TGTGCCAGCAGGGAGGGGGGGCGCGATGAGCAGTTCTTC. This chain joins TRBV7-8 and TRBJ2-1; tentatively, D is TRBD2 (7 bases). Trimming shortened V by 6 bases and J by 8 bases, and 14 bases separated the two germline ends. Germline CDR1 SGHVS, CDR2 FQNEAQ. CDR3 size: 13 residues.

The rearrangement uses TRBV5-1 and TRBJ2-1; 7 bases are a match to TRBD1. Looked up from germline, CDR1 is SGHRS and CDR2 is YFSETQ. The CDR3 has 16 amino acids. After removal of 4 bases from V and 2 bases from J, the junction contained 9 bases not matched to a gene. CDR3 coding DNA: TGCGCCAGCAGCGCAACCCGACAGGGCGCCTACAATGAGCAGTTCTTC. It codes for CASSATRQGAYNEQFF.

The genes are TRBV19 and TRBJ1-1, with 8 bases fitting TRBD1. CDR3 length equals 13 residues. The V and J ends lost 8 bases and 1 base, in that order; junction bases with no gene match: 3. Per the germline V gene, CDR1 is LNHDA and CDR2 is SQIVND (reference sequence). CDR3 sequence reads: CASLQGGNTEAFF. CDR3 bases: TGTGCCAGTCTACAGGGGGGGAACACTGAAGCTTTCTTT.

The rearrangement joins TRBV4-1 to TRBJ2-5, with 13 bases fitting TRBD2. Germline V gene sequence: CDR1 MGHRA, CDR2 YSYEKL. This CDR3 is 21 amino acids long. J lost 5 bases, V lost 0 bases, and 18 bases had no gene match. Written as DNA, the CDR3 is TGCGCCAGCAGCCAAGATGGGGACTCAGTAGCTAGACTAGCGGGAGGTGAGACCCAGTACTTC. It encodes CASSQDGDSVARLAGGETQYF.

The chain recombines TRBV9 with TRBJ2-2, with 8 nucleotides matching TRBD1. The CDR3 sequence is 16 residues long. The V and J ends lost 4 bases and 2 bases, in that order; junction bases with no gene match: 7. Germline CDR1 and CDR2: SGDLS and YYNGEE. The CDR3 region has the DNA TGTGCCAGCAGCCCGCGACAGGGGAAAAACACCGGGGAGCTGTTTTTT. This encodes CASSPRQGKNTGELFF.

The V and J genes are TRBV21-1 and TRBJ2-3; the table gives TRBD2 as D, unverified against the DNA. TRBV21-1 is annotated as a pseudogene. There are 16 residues in the CDR3. The CDR3 loop is CASSAFSGMNPDTQYF. CDR3 DNA sequence: TGTGCCAGCAGCGCTTTTAGCGGGATGAACCCAGATACGCAGTATTTT.

This clone has just one count. The chain joins TRBV18 to TRBJ2-7; D is perhaps TRBD1 (6 bases). Per germline, CDR1 KGHSH and CDR2 LQKENI. Deletions cut 1 base from V and 3 bases from J, with 7 bases between. This CDR3 is 13 amino acids long. DNA for the CDR3: TGTGCCAGCTCACCACAGGGACACTACGAGCAGTACTTC. It specifies CASSPQGHYEQYF.

This clone was picked up one time. The V gene is TRBV27, the J gene TRBJ2-3, with D tentatively TRBD2 (7 bases). The CDR3 has 14 amino acids. CDR1 MNHEY and CDR2 SMNVEV come from the germline V gene (reference sequence). V shed 8 bases and J shed 4 bases, with 16 bases lying between them. CDR3 in amino acids: CASGGGGRPDTQYF. Here the CDR3 DNA reads TGTGCCAGCGGAGGGGGAGGGCGTCCAGATACGCAGTATTTT.

The genes are TRBV5-1 and TRBJ1-5, with 8 bases aligning to TRBD1. The CDR3 covers 17 residues. Germline values: CDR1 SGHRS, CDR2 YFSETQ. V was pared by 4 bases and J by 1 base, with 10 bases of the junction left unmatched. This CDR3 is CASSLGQGGKSNQPQHF. The CDR3 DNA follows: TGCGCCAGCAGCCTCGGACAGGGAGGAAAGAGCAATCAGCCCCAGCATTTT. Filled out from reference TRBV5-1 and TRBJ1-5, the complete variable domain reads KAGVTQTPRYLIKTRGQQVTLSCSPISGHRSVSWYQQTPGQGLQFLFEYFSETQRNKGNFPGRFSGRQFSNSRSEMNVSTLELGDSALYLCASSLGQGGKSNQPQHFGDGTRLSIL.

The chain recombines TRBV5-4 with TRBJ2-1; D is uncertain. The CDR3 spans 12 residues. Germline V gene data show CDR1 as SGHNT and CDR2 as YYREEE (reference sequence). Between the trimmed V and J ends, which lost 1 base and 4 bases, there was a span of 3 bases. Here the CDR3 reads CASSLPYNEQFF. The DNA of the CDR3 is TGTGCCAGCAGCTTGCCGTACAATGAGCAGTTCTTC.

The V call is TRBV6-5, the J call TRBJ2-7; D may be TRBD1 (8 bases). Germline values: CDR1 MNHEY, CDR2 SVGAGI. V dropped 6 bases and J dropped 5 bases, with 20 bases sitting between them. This CDR3 contains 15 residues. The CDR3 nucleotides are TGTGCCAGCAGCGACCATGGACAGGGAGGGGACGAGCAGTACTTC. Its translation is CASSDHGQGGDEQYF.

The V gene is TRBV5-6, the J gene TRBJ1-5; the match to TRBD1 covers 10 bases. This CDR3 is built from 15 residues. Germline V gene data show CDR1 as SGHDT and CDR2 as YYEEEE. V shed 3 bases, J shed 4 bases, and the junction held 4 bases outside the gene matches. CDR3 sequence: CASSSGTGDNQPQHF. The CDR3 DNA sequence: TGTGCCAGCAGCTCCGGGACAGGGGATAATCAGCCCCAGCATTTT.